This T cell receptor (beta chain) was captured by sequencing in a study of cytomegalovirus exposure and HLA in healthy donors. PCR amplification relied on 60 Vbeta primers (plus 13 Jbeta primers). Repertoires were generated with immunoSEQ multiplex PCR, while TCRdb's copy carries only in-frame clones and drops some. Of roughly 150,000 clones in the sample, more than 70% are singletons; the top ten hold around 2%. V gave up 0 bases and J gave up 5 bases, with 16 bases separating them. The germline CDR1 and CDR2 sequences are SGDLS and YYNGEE. The CDR3 sequence is 16 residues long. The receptor was derived from a young man in good health and CMV-seronegative. Sequencing was carried out using PBMCs. The genes are TRBV9 and TRBJ2-3; D unresolved. The CDR3 nucleotides read TGTGCCAGCAGCGTAGCCGGTTCTCGCTTTAGAGATACGCAGTATTTT. As protein: CASSVAGSRFRDTQYF.